The present T cell receptor (beta chain) was sequenced within a study of Ad26.COV2.S vaccination and SARS-CoV-2 variants. Study-level results: Placebo recipients had lower spike-specific TCR breadth than vaccine recipients. Those who received vaccine or placebo ended up with similar non-spike TCR breadth.

The protocol was immunoSEQ multiplex PCR, while the TCRdb copy is restricted to in-frame clones and leaves out a portion. Here the sample spans approximately 480,000 clones, 87% being singletons. This CDR3 has 15 amino acids. Trimming cost V 5 bases and J 1 base; bases outside gene matches: 3. The V gene's germline CDR1 is SEHNR and CDR2 FQNEAQ (reference sequence). As concerns this clone: As yet, its antigen is unknown.

Treatment defined: 15 to 20 received Ad26.COV2.S at low or high dose, single or two shots; about 5 received placebo; per-sample allocation not given. Day 63 after the first injection of vaccine or placebo was the sampling time. The chain is built from TRBV7-9 and TRBJ2-1, with 9 bases lining up with TRBD1. This sample comprised peripheral blood, obtained in a trial of Ad26.COV2.S vaccine versus placebo. The source is a person aged 18 to 59 who received the Ad26.COV2.S COVID-19 vaccine or a placebo. The CDR3 loop is CASSRGQGSYNEQFF. CDR3 bases: TGTGCCAGCAGCAGGGGACAGGGATCCTACAATGAGCAGTTCTTC.